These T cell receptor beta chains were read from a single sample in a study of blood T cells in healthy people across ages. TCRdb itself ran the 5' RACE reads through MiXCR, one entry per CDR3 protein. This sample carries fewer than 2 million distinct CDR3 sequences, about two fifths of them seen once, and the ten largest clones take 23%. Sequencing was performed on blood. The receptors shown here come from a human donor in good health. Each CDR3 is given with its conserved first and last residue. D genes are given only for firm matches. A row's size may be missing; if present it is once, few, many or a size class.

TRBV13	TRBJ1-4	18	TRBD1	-	CASSPFGQGRAEREKLFF	TGTGCCAGCAGCCCCTTCGGACAGGGCAGGGCGGAACGCGAAAAACTGTTTTTT
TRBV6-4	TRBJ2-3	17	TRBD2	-	CASSDSSERGGSDTQYF	TGTGCCAGCAGTGACTCGAGCGAGCGGGGGGGGTCAGATACGCAGTATTTT
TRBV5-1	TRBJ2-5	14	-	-	CASSLALSRETQYF	TGCGCCAGCAGCTTGGCCCTTAGCCGAGAGACCCAGTACTTC
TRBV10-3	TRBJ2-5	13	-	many	CAISWTNQETQYF	TGTGCCATCTCGTGGACAAACCAAGAGACCCAGTACTTC
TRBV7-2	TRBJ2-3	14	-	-	CASSFARTTDTQYF	TGTGCCAGCAGCTTTGCCAGGACCACAGATACGCAGTATTTT
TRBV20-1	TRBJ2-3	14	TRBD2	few	CSATPGTTRDTQYF	TGCAGTGCTACCCCCGGGACTACCCGAGATACGCAGTATTTT
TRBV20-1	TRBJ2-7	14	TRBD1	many	CSALGFGTGLEQYF	TGCAGTGCCCTAGGTTTCGGGACAGGGCTCGAGCAGTACTTC
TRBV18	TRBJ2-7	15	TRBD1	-	CASSPRGQGSAEQYF	TGTGCCAGCTCACCACGGGGACAGGGGAGCGCCGAGCAGTACTTC
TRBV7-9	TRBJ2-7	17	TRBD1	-	CASSLLGARDRVYEQYF	TGTGCCAGCAGCTTATTGGGCGCCCGGGACAGGGTCTACGAGCAGTACTTC
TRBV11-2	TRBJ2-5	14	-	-	CASSYGRDIGAQYF	TGTGCCAGCAGCTACGGAAGGGATATAGGGGCCCAGTACTTC
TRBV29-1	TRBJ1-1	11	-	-	CSVKGWTEAFF	TGCAGCGTTAAGGGCTGGACTGAAGCTTTCTTT
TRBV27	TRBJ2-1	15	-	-	CASSFKGGSYNEQFF	TGTGCCAGCAGTTTTAAAGGGGGGTCCTACAATGAGCAGTTCTTC
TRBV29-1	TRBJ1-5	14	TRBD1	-	CSVTTGPSNQPQHF	TGCAGCGTCACGACAGGGCCAAGCAATCAGCCCCAGCATTTT
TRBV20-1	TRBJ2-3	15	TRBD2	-	CSAYNSGVQGDTQYF	TGCAGTGCTTACAATAGCGGGGTCCAGGGAGATACGCAGTATTTT
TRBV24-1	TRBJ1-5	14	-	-	CATSGTASNQPQHF	TGTGCCACCAGTGGGACAGCTAGCAATCAGCCCCAGCATTTT
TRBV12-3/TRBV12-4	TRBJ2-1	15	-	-	CASSWTEPPYNEQFF	TGTGCCAGCAGTTGGACAGAACCCCCCTACAATGAGCAGTTCTTC
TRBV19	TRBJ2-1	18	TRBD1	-	CASSTGRRTGQAYNEQFF	TGTGCCAGTAGTACCGGACGACGCACGGGACAGGCGTACAATGAGCAGTTCTTC
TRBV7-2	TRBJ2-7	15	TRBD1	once	CASSLDGTGRGEQYF	TGTGCCAGCAGCTTAGACGGGACAGGGCGCGGGGAGCAGTACTTC
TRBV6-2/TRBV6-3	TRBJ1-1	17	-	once	CASSYIGGIGSIAEAFF	TGTGCCAGCAGTTACATCGGGGGTATCGGTTCCATAGCTGAAGCTTTCTTT
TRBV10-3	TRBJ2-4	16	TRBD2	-	CAISDQTSAAKNIQYF	TGTGCCATCAGTGACCAGACTAGCGCGGCCAAAAACATTCAGTACTTC
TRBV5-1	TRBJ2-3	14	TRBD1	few	CASSWTGHTDTQYF	TGCGCCAGCAGCTGGACAGGTCACACAGATACGCAGTATTTT
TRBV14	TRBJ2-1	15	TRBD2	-	CASSPLRGTKETQFF	TGTGCCAGCAGCCCTCTGCGGGGGACCAAAGAGACCCAGTTCTTC
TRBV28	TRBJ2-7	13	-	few	CASSLRPYYEQYF	TGTGCCAGCAGTTTACGCCCCTACTACGAGCAGTACTTC
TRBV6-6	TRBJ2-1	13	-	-	CASSYQELNEQFF	TGTGCCAGCAGTTACCAGGAGCTCAATGAGCAGTTCTTC
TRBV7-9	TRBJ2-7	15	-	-	CASSWGGTGATEQYF	TGTGCCAGCAGCTGGGGAGGGACAGGTGCTACCGAGCAGTACTTC
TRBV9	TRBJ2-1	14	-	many	CASSVSGQYNEQFF	TGTGCCAGCAGCGTCTCAGGACAGTACAATGAGCAGTTCTTC
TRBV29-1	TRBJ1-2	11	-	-	CSAGGMTGYTF	TGCAGCGCCGGTGGCATGACCGGCTACACCTTC
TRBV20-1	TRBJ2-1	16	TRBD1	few	CSAWGPGQGAHNEQFF	TGCAGTGCCTGGGGGCCAGGACAGGGGGCGCACAATGAGCAGTTCTTC
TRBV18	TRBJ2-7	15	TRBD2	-	CASSPQRGVSYEQYF	TGTGCCAGCTCACCACAACGGGGGGTATCCTACGAGCAGTACTTC
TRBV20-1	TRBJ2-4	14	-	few	CSAREELAKNIQYF	TGCAGTGCTAGAGAGGAGTTAGCCAAAAACATTCAGTACTTC
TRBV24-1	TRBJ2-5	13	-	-	CATSSGGIETQYF	TGTGCCACCAGTTCTGGGGGCATCGAGACCCAGTACTTC
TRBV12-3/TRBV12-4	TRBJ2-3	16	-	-	CASSLGAAVFTDTQYF	TGTGCCAGCAGTTTGGGGGCCGCCGTGTTCACAGATACGCAGTATTTT
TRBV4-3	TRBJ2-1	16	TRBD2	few	CASSQISGGTNNEQFF	TGCGCCAGCAGCCAAATTAGCGGGGGAACCAACAATGAGCAGTTCTTC
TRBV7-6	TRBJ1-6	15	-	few	CASSLDFQNNSPLHF	TGTGCCAGCAGCTTAGATTTCCAGAATAATTCACCCCTCCACTTT
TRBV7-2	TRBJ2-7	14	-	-	CASVRAARTYEQYF	TGTGCCAGCGTTCGAGCAGCAAGGACCTACGAGCAGTACTTC
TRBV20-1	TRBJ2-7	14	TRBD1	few	CSATNRDRVDEQYF	TGCAGTGCTACAAACCGGGACAGGGTTGACGAGCAGTACTTC
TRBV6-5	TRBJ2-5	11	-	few	CASGYAETQYF	TGTGCCAGCGGATACGCGGAGACCCAGTACTTC
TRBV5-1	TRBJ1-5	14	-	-	CANVGRELDQPQHF	TGCGCCAACGTGGGGCGGGAGTTGGATCAGCCCCAGCATTTT
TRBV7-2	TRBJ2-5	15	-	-	CASSTRDRTTKTQYF	TGTGCCAGCAGCACGCGGGACCGGACAACAAAGACCCAGTACTTC
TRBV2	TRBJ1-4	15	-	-	CASGEVGAPNEKLFF	TGTGCCAGCGGAGAGGTGGGAGCTCCTAATGAAAAACTGTTTTTT
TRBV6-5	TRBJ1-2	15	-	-	CASSYSFRPDYGYTF	TGTGCCAGCAGTTACTCCTTTCGGCCTGACTATGGCTACACCTTC
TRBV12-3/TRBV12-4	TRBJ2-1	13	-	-	CASSFLRAPEQFF	TGTGCCAGCAGTTTTCTCAGGGCCCCTGAGCAGTTCTTC
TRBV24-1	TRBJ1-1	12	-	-	CARTYNNTEAFF	TGTGCCAGAACGTACAATAACACTGAAGCTTTCTTT
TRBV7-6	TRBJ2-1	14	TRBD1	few	CASSLGTGEHEQFF	TGTGCCAGCAGCTTAGGGACAGGGGAGCATGAGCAGTTCTTC
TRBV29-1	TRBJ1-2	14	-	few	CSVDGPGADYGYTF	TGCAGCGTTGACGGGCCGGGAGCGGACTATGGCTACACCTTC
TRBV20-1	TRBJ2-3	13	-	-	CSAPRALPDTQYF	TGCAGTGCCCCGCGGGCCCTCCCAGATACGCAGTATTTT
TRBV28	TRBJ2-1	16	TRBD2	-	CASSLLTSGIYNEQFF	TGTGCCAGCAGTCTCCTAACTAGCGGCATCTACAATGAGCAGTTCTTC
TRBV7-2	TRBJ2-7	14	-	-	CASSPGRRSYEQYF	TGTGCCAGCAGCCCCGGCCGTCGTTCGTACGAGCAGTACTTC
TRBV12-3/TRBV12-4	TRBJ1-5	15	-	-	CASSPGSQPGQPQHF	TGTGCCAGCAGTCCCGGGTCTCAACCGGGACAGCCCCAGCATTTT
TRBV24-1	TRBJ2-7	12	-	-	CATSGRKSEQYF	TGTGCCACCAGTGGAAGGAAAAGCGAGCAGTACTTC
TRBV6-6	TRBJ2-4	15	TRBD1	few	CASRPGQGKKNIQYF	TGTGCCAGCAGACCGGGACAGGGAAAAAAAAACATTCAGTACTTC